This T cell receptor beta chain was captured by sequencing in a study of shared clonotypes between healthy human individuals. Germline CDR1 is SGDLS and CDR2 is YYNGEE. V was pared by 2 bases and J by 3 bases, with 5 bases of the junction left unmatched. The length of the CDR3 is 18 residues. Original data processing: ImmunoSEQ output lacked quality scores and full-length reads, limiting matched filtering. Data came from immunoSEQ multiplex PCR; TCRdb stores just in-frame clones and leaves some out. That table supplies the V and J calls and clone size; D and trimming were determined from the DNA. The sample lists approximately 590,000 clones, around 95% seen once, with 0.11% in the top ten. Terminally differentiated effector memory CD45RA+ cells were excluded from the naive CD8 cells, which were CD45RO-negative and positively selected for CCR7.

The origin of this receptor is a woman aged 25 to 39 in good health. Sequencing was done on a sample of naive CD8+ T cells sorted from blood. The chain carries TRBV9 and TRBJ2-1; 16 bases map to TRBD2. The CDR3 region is CASSVTGLAGGLYNEQFF. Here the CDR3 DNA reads TGTGCCAGCAGCGTGACGGGACTAGCGGGAGGGCTCTACAATGAGCAGTTCTTC.